The present T cell receptor (beta chain) was sequenced within a study of T cell changes during pregnancy in multiple sclerosis. This table comes from immunoSEQ multiplex PCR, and its TCRdb copy is limited to in-frame clones, with some not included. The sample lists about 120,000 clones, 85% to 95% occurring once. There are 14 residues in the CDR3. Per the germline V gene, CDR1 is GTSNPN and CDR2 is SVGIG (reference sequence). V lost 8 bases, J lost 4 bases, and 10 bases stayed unmatched. This sequence was found in a female donor with multiple sclerosis, enrolled in a pregnancy study. The material sequenced was peripheral blood, taken before pregnancy. The chain is built from TRBV30 and TRBJ2-3, with TRBD2 matching over 9 bases. In nucleotides, the CDR3 is TGTGCCCGTCAGCGGGAGGCCCTTTCAGATACGCAGTATTTT. Protein: CARQREALSDTQYF.